The 27 T cell receptor beta chains listed next were all sequenced from one sample in a study of naive and memory T cell subsets. Two oligonucleotides, mixed equimolar, formed the beta constant-region primer covering TRBC1 and TRBC2. TCRdb analysed the UMI-ligation and nested PCR reads with MiXCR anew, one entry per CDR3 protein. This sample yields around 160,000 distinct CDR3 sequences, of which 17% are seen a single time; around 0.14% belongs to the top ten. Sequences were obtained from naive CD4+ T cells from blood. These receptors all stem from a human donor in good health.

V is TRBV15 and J is TRBJ1-5, with 8 bases fitting TRBD1. The CDR3 spans 14 residues. The V segment lost 5 bases and the J segment 6 bases; nucleotides outside the gene matches: 6. The V gene's germline CDR1 is LNHNV and CDR2 YYDKDF (reference sequence). CDR3 protein: CATSAGGTGQPQHF. In DNA form, the CDR3 reads TGTGCCACCAGCGCGGGGGGGACAGGTCAGCCCCAGCATTTT.

The chain links TRBV19 to TRBJ2-1; no clear D gene. Germline V gives CDR1 LNHDA, CDR2 SQIVND (reference sequence). The germline V and J ends were trimmed by 4 bases and 8 bases, with 15 bases remaining between them. The CDR3 loop spans 14 amino acids. The CDR3 nucleotides read TGTGCCAGTAGTAGTATCGCCCGTACCGATGAGCAGTTCTTC. It translates to CASSSIARTDEQFF.

The V and J genes are TRBV12-3 or TRBV12-4 and TRBJ2-3; 9 positions agree with TRBD2. There are 14 residues in the CDR3. V trimming: 9 bases; J trimming: 6 bases; junction bases outside the gene matches: 10. This CDR3 is CASDSGSEPDTQYF. CDR3 DNA sequence: TGTGCCAGTGATAGCGGGAGCGAACCTGATACGCAGTATTTT.

The chain's CDR3 is CASNTGTVTYEQYF. The CDR3 DNA sequence: TGTGCCAGCAACACCGGGACGGTAACCTACGAGCAGTACTTC. The chain couples TRBV28 to TRBJ2-7, with D possibly being TRBD1 or TRBD2 (5 bases each). Trimming removed 7 bases at V and 2 bases at J, with 15 bases between. The CDR3 extends over 14 amino acids. Germline lookup yields CDR1 MDHEN and CDR2 SYDVKM.

This clonotype was seen once. Its ends do not fully match the called genes, so a read error is possible. The rearrangement links TRBV12-3 or TRBV12-4 to TRBJ2-1; 12 bases align to TRBD2. The CDR3 is 14 amino acids. The CDR3 here is CASRLGLAGNEQFF. The CDR3, as DNA: TGTGCCAGCAGATTAGGACTAGCGGGAAACGAGCAGTTCTTC.

This clonotype was seen a handful of times. V gene TRBV5-1 combines with J gene TRBJ1-4; 8 nucleotides line up with TRBD1. Germline-derived CDR1 and CDR2 are SGHRS and YFSETQ. This CDR3 spans 14 amino acids. J was trimmed by 7 bases and V by 4 bases; bases with no gene match: 6. Here the CDR3 DNA reads TGCGCCAGCAGCCTGGGACAGGTCGGTGAAAAACTGTTTTTT. Its protein is CASSLGQVGEKLFF.

The chain is built from TRBV12-3 or TRBV12-4 and TRBJ2-2, with no clear D. CDR3 length: 15 amino acids. The germline V and J ends were trimmed by 6 bases and 7 bases, with 18 bases remaining between them. CDR3 nucleotides: TGTGCCAGCAGCTTCTCCCCGGCTTTGGACGGGGAGCTGTTTTTT. It encodes CASSFSPALDGELFF.

This sequence joins TRBV14 and TRBJ2-1; D may be TRBD2 (5 bases). Germline V gives CDR1 SGHDN, CDR2 FVKESK. V lost 3 bases and J 10 bases, leaving 10 bases between the germline ends. The CDR3 has 12 amino acids. In nucleotides, the CDR3 is TGTGCCAGCAGCCAGAGGGTCGTGGAGCAGTTCTTC. This sequence encodes CASSQRVVEQFF. Full variable domain (missing parts from reference TRBV14 and TRBJ2-1): EAGVTQFPSHSVIEKGQTVTLRCDPISGHDNLYWYRRVMGKEIKFLLHFVKESKQDESGMPNNRFLAERTGGTYSTLKVQPAELEDSGVYFCASSQRVVEQFFGPGTRLTVL.

This chain joins TRBV4-1 and TRBJ2-7; 11 nucleotides match TRBD1. Germline lookup yields CDR1 MGHRA and CDR2 YSYEKL. Trimming took 1 base from V and 2 from J; bases not matched to a gene: 4. CDR3 length: 16 amino acids. This chain's CDR3 is CASSQAVGQGAYEQYF. CDR3 nucleotide sequence: TGCGCCAGCAGCCAAGCGGTGGGACAGGGGGCCTACGAGCAGTACTTC.

This clonotype was detected a few times. This rearrangement joins TRBV11-2 to TRBJ2-7, with unresolved D. V lost 5 bases and J lost 0, with 14 bases in between. Germline V gene lookup returns CDR1 SGHAT and CDR2 FQNNGV. The CDR3 sequence is 15 residues long. The DNA for the CDR3 is TGTGCCAGCAGCCCCAGCCCCGAATTCTCCTACGAGCAGTACTTC. Its protein is CASSPSPEFSYEQYF.

The V call is TRBV5-1, the J call TRBJ2-1; TRBD2 agrees at 11 bases. V lost 0 bases, J lost 10 bases, and 6 bases stayed unmatched. Germline assignment: CDR1 SGHRS and CDR2 YFSETQ. The CDR3 loop spans 15 amino acids. CDR3 loop: CASSLVAGGPKEQFF. CDR3 coding DNA: TGCGCCAGCAGCTTGGTAGCGGGAGGGCCGAAAGAGCAGTTCTTC. The whole variable domain, remainder taken from reference TRBV5-1 and TRBJ2-1, is KAGVTQTPRYLIKTRGQQVTLSCSPISGHRSVSWYQQTPGQGLQFLFEYFSETQRNKGNFPGRFSGRQFSNSRSEMNVSTLELGDSALYLCASSLVAGGPKEQFFGPGTRLTVL.

The chain carries TRBV7-2 and TRBJ1-5; D might be TRBD1 (5 bases). Trimming left V 1 base short and J 6 bases short, with 13 bases between. CDR3 size: 15 residues. Germline lookup yields CDR1 SGHTA and CDR2 FQGNSA. CDR3 DNA sequence: TGTGCCAGCAGCTTAGTAATACGGGGGAGTCAGCCCCAGCATTTT. This codes for CASSLVIRGSQPQHF. Variable domain in full (rest from reference TRBV7-2 and TRBJ1-5): GAGVSQSPSNKVTEKGKDVELRCDPISGHTALYWYRQSLGQGLEFLIYFQGNSAPDKSGLPSDRFSAERTGGSVSTLTIQRTQQEDSAVYLCASSLVIRGSQPQHFGDGTRLSIL.

Many counts were recorded for this clonotype. Written as DNA, the CDR3 is TGCAGCGTCCAGGGCACAGATACGCAGTATTTT. It yields the protein CSVQGTDTQYF. This sequence joins TRBV29-1 and TRBJ2-3; D gene unclear. The CDR3 length is 11 residues. Germline CDR1 reads SQVTM; CDR2 reads ANQGSEA. Between the trimmed V and J ends, which lost 6 bases and 1 base, there was a span of 5 bases.

This clonotype was observed many times. V gene TRBV20-1 combines with J gene TRBJ1-6; a possible D gene is TRBD1 (5 bases). The CDR3 length is 16 residues. Germline CDR1 DFQATT, CDR2 SNEGSKA (reference sequence). Trimming removed 1 base at V and 9 bases at J, with 19 bases between. The chain's CDR3 is CSARGGTRLTTSPLHF. The CDR3 region has the DNA TGCAGTGCTAGAGGCGGGACGCGTTTAACCACTTCACCCCTCCACTTT.

J is TRBJ2-2 and V is TRBV25-1; 14 bases agree with TRBD2. After removal of 7 bases from V and 4 bases from J, the junction contained 8 bases not matched to a gene. The CDR3 consists of 17 residues. From germline, CDR1 is MGHDK and CDR2 SYGVNS. The CDR3: CASTPPTSGRGTGELFF. The CDR3, as DNA: TGTGCCAGCACTCCCCCGACTAGCGGGAGGGGCACCGGGGAGCTGTTTTTT.

This rearrangement joins TRBV4-1 to TRBJ1-1, with a possible D match to TRBD1 (5 bases). V was clipped by 0 bases and J by 5 bases, with 13 bases between them. This CDR3 spans 15 amino acids. Germline values: CDR1 MGHRA, CDR2 YSYEKL. The CDR3 DNA reads as TGCGCCAGCAGCCAAGAAATCCAGGGTGGAACTGAAGCTTTCTTT. It encodes CASSQEIQGGTEAFF.

The chain uses TRBV6-6 and TRBJ1-5; 7 bases agree with TRBD1. V was clipped by 8 bases and J by 6 bases; unmatched bases: 4. This CDR3 has 12 residues. Germline V gene data show CDR1 as MNHNY and CDR2 as SVGAGI (reference sequence). The CDR3 reads CASATGPQPQHF. The CDR3 region has the DNA TGTGCCAGCGCGACAGGGCCTCAGCCCCAGCATTTT.

The rearrangement uses TRBV6-5 and TRBJ1-2; 8 bases are shared with TRBD1. Germline trimming cut 6 bases from V and 5 bases from J; bases unmatched to any gene: 11. There are 15 residues in the CDR3. Germline V gene sequence: CDR1 MNHEY, CDR2 SVGAGI. Written as DNA, the CDR3 is TGTGCCAGCAGGACCACCGGGACAGGCGTTTATGGCTACACCTTC. Residues: CASRTTGTGVYGYTF.

This clonotype was counted only a few times. The chain employs TRBV6-1 and TRBJ1-5, with D unclear. The CDR3 runs to 14 residues. The V end lost 3 bases, the J end lost 4 bases, and 10 bases lay between the germline ends. CDR1 is MNHNS, CDR2 SASEGT, per germline. CDR3 amino acids: CASSEMGWNQPQHF. In DNA, the CDR3 is TGTGCCAGCAGTGAGATGGGGTGGAATCAGCCCCAGCATTTT.

In this sample, this clonotype turned up a few times. This chain joins TRBV11-2 and TRBJ2-5, with 9 bases matching TRBD1. The CDR3 has 14 residues. Germline V gene lookup returns CDR1 SGHAT and CDR2 FQNNGV. The V segment lost 3 bases and the J segment 4 bases; nucleotides outside the gene matches: 3. In DNA, the CDR3 is TGTGCCAGCAGCTTGGACAGGGGTGTAGAGACCCAGTACTTC. The encoded protein is CASSLDRGVETQYF.

This clonotype appeared a few times. This chain joins TRBV10-3 and TRBJ2-7; D gene ambiguous. V dropped 0 bases and J dropped 4 bases, with 10 bases sitting between them. This CDR3 contains 14 residues. Per germline, CDR1 ENHRY and CDR2 SYGVKD. The CDR3 spells CAISESISPYEQYF. In DNA, the CDR3 is TGTGCCATCAGTGAGTCTATCTCACCTTACGAGCAGTACTTC.

The rearrangement links TRBV28 to TRBJ2-1; D remains ambiguous. The CDR3 runs to 13 residues. Trimming took off 9 bases at V and 0 bases at J, with 9 bases between the two ends. CDR1 and CDR2 from the germline V gene are MDHEN and SYDVKM. The CDR3 region is CASRAPSYNEQFF. In DNA, the CDR3 is TGTGCCAGTCGGGCCCCCTCCTACAATGAGCAGTTCTTC.

The chain carries TRBV7-9 and TRBJ1-1; the match to TRBD1 covers 9 bases. CDR1 SEHNR and CDR2 FQNEAQ come from the germline V gene (reference sequence). This CDR3 comprises 13 residues. J was trimmed by 3 bases and V by 5 bases; bases with no gene match: 1. Written as DNA, the CDR3 is TGTGCCAGCAGCACAGGGGGCGACACTGAAGCTTTCTTT. This codes for CASSTGGDTEAFF.

This clonotype came up many times. This chain connects TRBV6-5 to TRBJ2-3; no reliable D call. CDR3 length equals 16 residues. V lost 0 bases and J 2 bases, leaving 12 bases between the germline ends. Germline lookup yields CDR1 MNHEY and CDR2 SVGAGI. The CDR3 sequence is CASSYSRKTNTDTQYF. CDR3 bases: TGTGCCAGCAGTTACTCCAGGAAGACCAACACAGATACGCAGTATTTT.

A few counts support this clonotype. The chain joins TRBV11-2 to TRBJ2-7, with no clear D. The V end lost 3 bases, the J end lost 0 bases, and 9 bases lay between the germline ends. Germline CDR1 reads SGHAT; CDR2 reads FQNNGV. The CDR3 runs to 14 residues. CDR3 sequence (DNA): TGTGCCAGCAGCTTGGCTCGTTCCTCCTACGAGCAGTACTTC. It codes for CASSLARSSYEQYF.

V and J are TRBV20-1 and TRBJ2-1; the match to TRBD2 covers 7 bases. V lost 3 bases, J lost 4 bases, and 6 bases stayed unmatched. CDR1 is DFQATT, CDR2 SNEGSKA, per germline (reference sequence). This CDR3 spans 14 amino acids. CDR3 protein: CSARGLAVYNEQFF. For the CDR3, the DNA is TGCAGTGCTAGGGGTCTAGCGGTTTACAATGAGCAGTTCTTC.

This clonotype was picked up a small number of times. The rearrangement links TRBV3-1 to TRBJ1-4; D is ambiguous. Trimming cost V 7 bases and J 5 bases, with 17 bases left between them. The germline V gene has CDR1 LGHDT and CDR2 YNNKEL (reference sequence). The CDR3 extends over 15 amino acids. The CDR3 is CASTLTPLGNEKLFF. The CDR3 bases are TGTGCCAGCACCTTGACACCACTGGGGAATGAAAAACTGTTTTTT.